Below, 25 T cell receptor beta chains from the same sample are listed, as sequenced in a study of CD8 T cells in ankylosing spondylitis (dated by TCRdb to between 2016 and 2019). The library was produced with 5' RACE. The sequencing machine was an Illumina HiSeq 2500. The public reads were run again by TCRdb, first through fastp at Q25 and then through MiXCR, and only productive beta chains were kept. Rows matching on CDR3 protein sequence are summarized as one entry with the most common DNA and genes. Across this sample there are under 250,000 distinct CDR3 sequences, with over 7% seen only once. The ten largest clones take up 4% to 5.5% of the sample. The sequencing sample was made of blood, either unsorted or a sorted T cell fraction (not recorded which). Every receptor here comes from a female donor with ankylosing spondylitis or in good health (not recorded which).

This chain connects TRBV7-2 to TRBJ2-3; D unresolved. V was cut by 5 bases and J by 0 bases, with 9 bases left in between. Per germline, CDR1 SGHTA and CDR2 FQGNSA. This CDR3 spans 14 amino acids. The CDR3 coding sequence is TGTGCCAGCAGCCCTCAGCGAAGCACAGATACGCAGTATTTT. It is translated as CASSPQRSTDTQYF.

This clonotype has a count of ten or more. The rearrangement joins TRBV4-3 to TRBJ2-6; D could derive from TRBD1 or TRBD2 (5 bases each). The CDR3 extends over 16 amino acids. Germline assignment: CDR1 LGHNA and CDR2 YSLEER. V lost 4 bases, J lost 9 bases, and 19 bases lay in between. The CDR3: CASSPREVGTDNVLTF. The CDR3, as DNA: TGCGCCAGCAGCCCTCGAGAGGTGGGGACGGACAACGTCCTGACTTTC.

This clonotype appeared a single time. A clone one base away is much larger, so this may be a read error. CDR3 loop: CANSVDPGLNTEAFF. For the CDR3, the DNA is TGTGCCAACAGCGTAGACCCCGGACTGAACACTGAAGCTTTCTTT. The chain carries TRBV9 and TRBJ1-1, with D hard to call. In germline, CDR1 is SGDLS, CDR2 YYNGEE. The CDR3 covers 15 residues.

This clonotype was counted many times. This chain's CDR3 is CASSYFRARAHEQYF. The DNA for the CDR3 is TGTGCCAGCAGCTACTTCCGGGCACGCGCCCACGAGCAGTACTTC. J is TRBJ2-7 and V is TRBV28, with D uncertain. V lost 6 bases, J lost 5 bases, and 20 bases lay in between. CDR1 is MDHEN and CDR2 is SYDVKM in the germline V gene. The CDR3 totals 15 residues.

This clonotype was recorded many times. CDR3 residues: CASSLAKVRVGTQYF. The CDR3 region has the DNA TGTGCCAGCAGCTTAGCTAAGGTCCGGGTTGGGACCCAGTACTTC. The gene calls are TRBV11-3 and TRBJ2-5; D call uncertain. This CDR3 has 15 amino acids. Germline V CDR1 and CDR2: SGHNT, YENEEA. Deletions cut 1 base from V and 7 bases from J, with 16 bases between.

This clonotype has a count of ten or more. The chain recombines TRBV6-1 with TRBJ2-5, with TRBD2 matching over 10 bases. This CDR3 contains 15 residues. Germline assignment: CDR1 MNHNS and CDR2 SASEGT. V shed 5 bases, J shed 5 bases, and the junction held 8 bases outside the gene matches. The CDR3 DNA reads as TGTGCCAGCAGTCCCCCAGCGGGAGGGCCGGAGACCCAGTACTTC. Translation: CASSPPAGGPETQYF.

In this sample, this clonotype turned up many times. The chain carries TRBV19 and TRBJ2-2, with 14 bases lining up with TRBD2. Germline V gene lookup returns CDR1 LNHDA and CDR2 SQIVND (reference sequence). The CDR3 consists of 16 residues. Trimming took 5 bases from V and 6 from J; bases not matched to a gene: 5. The CDR3 DNA follows: TGTGCCAGTAGTTTGGGACTAGCGGGAGTGGCCGGGGAGCTGTTTTTT. Its translation is CASSLGLAGVAGELFF.

This clonotype showed up many times. The chain is built from TRBV6-2 or TRBV6-3 and TRBJ2-1, with D possibly matching TRBD2 (6 bases). V shed 4 bases and J shed 6 bases, with 10 bases lying between them. CDR3 length: 13 residues. Germline CDR1 and CDR2: MNHEY and SVGEGT. The CDR3, as DNA: TGTGCCAGCAGTTCCCGGACTATCAATGAGCAGTTCTTC. The encoded protein is CASSSRTINEQFF.

This clonotype came up many times. This chain joins TRBV6-5 and TRBJ1-1; D is unclear. With 4 bases removed from V and 5 bases from J, the gap between germline ends came to 8 bases. The CDR3 loop spans 12 amino acids. Germline V lookup: CDR1 MNHEY, CDR2 SVGAGI. CDR3 DNA sequence: TGTGCCAGCAGTTCCCTCGGTACTGAAGCTTTCTTT. Amino acids: CASSSLGTEAFF.

This clonotype was detected only a few times. This chain connects TRBV27 to TRBJ1-1; 7 bases match TRBD1. Germline assignment: CDR1 MNHEY and CDR2 SMNVEV (reference sequence). The CDR3 consists of 13 residues. Losses at the gene ends were 10 bases for V and 1 base for J; bases not matched to a gene: 6. The CDR3 loop is CATRDRENTEAFF. The CDR3 DNA reads as TGTGCCACCCGGGACAGAGAGAACACTGAAGCTTTCTTT.

The table lists this clonotype with many counts. The genes are TRBV12-3 or TRBV12-4 and TRBJ1-5; D call uncertain. The V and J ends lost 6 bases and 4 bases respectively, with 7 bases between them. The CDR3 totals 12 residues. CDR3 region: CASRSYNQPQHF. The CDR3 nucleotides read TGTGCCAGCAGGTCATATAATCAGCCCCAGCATTTT.

This clonotype showed up just a few times. The J gene is TRBJ2-1, the V gene TRBV9; TRBD1 matches at 7 bases. The CDR3 extends over 18 amino acids. Germline CDR1 reads SGDLS; CDR2 reads YYNGEE. Losses at the gene ends were 0 bases for V and 2 bases for J; bases not matched to a gene: 11. DNA of the CDR3: TGTGCCAGCAGCGTAGAGAGACAGGGCACCCCTACCTACAATGAGCAGTTCTTC. Residues: CASSVERQGTPTYNEQFF.

The table lists this clonotype with many counts. The J gene is TRBJ2-1, the V gene TRBV11-2, with D maybe TRBD1 (5 bases). Germline V gene sequence: CDR1 SGHAT, CDR2 FQNNGV. The germline V and J ends were trimmed by 5 bases and 2 bases, with 7 bases remaining between them. There are 13 residues in the CDR3. The CDR3 loop is CASSTGPYNEQFF. The CDR3 nucleotides are TGTGCCAGCAGCACAGGACCCTACAATGAGCAGTTCTTC.

This clonotype was seen at least ten times. The rearrangement links TRBV30 to TRBJ1-1, with D possibly being TRBD1 (5 bases). This CDR3 is 14 amino acids long. Germline values: CDR1 GTSNPN, CDR2 SVGIG (reference sequence). Deletions cut 8 bases from V and 5 bases from J, with 21 bases between. Here the CDR3 DNA reads TGTGCCGAAACAGCGGGCCCAGGGTGGACTGAAGCTTTCTTT. This gives the protein CAETAGPGWTEAFF.

This clonotype was counted at least ten times. This chain connects TRBV7-9 to TRBJ1-2, with 8 positions matching TRBD1. The CDR3 totals 15 residues. V was clipped by 5 bases and J by 5 bases; unmatched bases: 10. Germline CDR1 and CDR2: SEHNR and FQNEAQ (reference sequence). CDR3 amino acids: CASSTSLDRAYGYTF. The CDR3 nucleotides read TGTGCCAGCAGCACCTCCCTGGACAGGGCTTATGGCTACACCTTC.

Many counts were recorded for this clonotype. V usage is TRBV11-2 and J usage is TRBJ2-2, with a tentative D call TRBD1 (6 bases). CDR1 is SGHAT and CDR2 is FQNNGV in the germline V gene. The CDR3 extends over 15 amino acids. V gave up 8 bases and J gave up 3 bases, with 16 bases separating them. Here the CDR3 reads CASGRGGGYTGELFF. Here the CDR3 DNA reads TGTGCCAGCGGCCGTGGGGGCGGTTACACCGGGGAGCTGTTTTTT.

This clonotype was seen at least ten times. The chain carries TRBV20-1 and TRBJ2-2; TRBD1 aligns across 7 bases. CDR1 and CDR2 from the germline V gene are DFQATT and SNEGSKA (reference sequence). The CDR3 has 13 residues. Trimming at V came to 8 bases and at J to 2 bases, leaving 5 bases not matched to a gene. Here the CDR3 reads CSTGQINTGELFF. The CDR3 DNA sequence: TGCAGTACGGGACAGATCAACACCGGGGAGCTGTTTTTT.

This clonotype has at least ten counts. The genes are TRBV20-1 and TRBJ2-1; unclear D gene. The V gene's germline CDR1 is DFQATT and CDR2 SNEGSKA (reference sequence). The CDR3 spans 13 residues. The V end was cut by 4 bases, the J end by 9 bases, with 16 bases between. CDR3 DNA: TGCAGTGCTAACCCCTCGAGACCGGGTGAGCAGTTCTTC. Its translation: CSANPSRPGEQFF.

This clonotype was counted only a few times. The chain employs TRBV4-1 and TRBJ2-7; D may correspond to TRBD1 or TRBD2 (5 bases each). This CDR3 is built from 14 residues. V shed 5 bases and J shed 6 bases, with 17 bases lying between them. The germline V gene has CDR1 MGHRA and CDR2 YSYEKL. CDR3 sequence: CASSSGRLVGEQYF. In nucleotides, the CDR3 is TGCGCCAGCAGCTCGGGACGGCTTGTTGGCGAGCAGTACTTC.

This clonotype was observed many times. Here the CDR3 reads CASSRDRGGEKLFF. CDR3 DNA: TGTGCCAGCAGTCGGGACCGGGGAGGGGAAAAACTGTTTTTT. The J gene is TRBJ1-4, the V gene TRBV28; D is possibly TRBD1 (5 bases). Trimming took 5 bases from V and 8 from J, leaving 15 bases between them. The CDR3 sequence is 14 residues long. Germline assignment: CDR1 MDHEN and CDR2 SYDVKM.

This clonotype was detected ten times or more. The gene calls are TRBV29-1 and TRBJ2-7; 10 bases fit TRBD1. J lost 6 bases, V lost 7 bases, and 12 bases had no gene match. There are 14 residues in the CDR3. Germline V gene data show CDR1 as SQVTM and CDR2 as ANQGSEA. This CDR3 is CSAYPGTGASEQYF. The DNA of the CDR3 is TGCAGCGCTTACCCCGGGACAGGGGCATCCGAGCAGTACTTC.

This clonotype was observed at least ten times. The CDR3 here is CAIGRGTDTQYF. In DNA, the CDR3 is TGTGCCATTGGGAGGGGCACAGATACGCAGTATTTT. The rearrangement uses TRBV6-5 and TRBJ2-3, with TRBD2 identical over 7 bases. Germline lookup yields CDR1 MNHEY and CDR2 SVGAGI. V was clipped by 10 bases and J by 1 base; unmatched bases: 2. The CDR3 covers 12 residues.

This clonotype appeared a few times. This chain joins TRBV9 and TRBJ2-2; D remains unclear. CDR1 and CDR2 from the germline V gene are SGDLS and YYNGEE. Trimming removed 3 bases from V and 5 bases from J, with 14 bases in between. This CDR3 spans 15 amino acids. The CDR3 DNA is TGTGCCAGCAGCGCGCGAGGTTCTGGTACCGGGGAGCTGTTTTTT. Encoded protein: CASSARGSGTGELFF.

This clonotype was detected ten times or more. The chain links TRBV20-1 to TRBJ2-7, with 9 bases aligning to TRBD1. The V gene's germline CDR1 is DFQATT and CDR2 SNEGSKA (reference sequence). The CDR3 is 14 amino acids. V was clipped by 1 base and J by 6 bases; unmatched bases: 7. CDR3 loop: CSARVQGAQGEQYF. The CDR3 nucleotides are TGCAGTGCTAGAGTACAGGGGGCGCAGGGCGAGCAGTACTTC.

The chain uses TRBV7-2 and TRBJ1-1; no reliable D call. The germline V and J ends were trimmed by 5 bases and 4 bases, with 14 bases remaining between them. The germline V gene encodes CDR1 SGHTA and CDR2 FQGNSA. The CDR3 runs 14 residues. CDR3 loop: CASSLSALGTEAFF. CDR3 coding DNA: TGTGCCAGCAGCCTTTCGGCCTTGGGCACTGAAGCTTTCTTT.